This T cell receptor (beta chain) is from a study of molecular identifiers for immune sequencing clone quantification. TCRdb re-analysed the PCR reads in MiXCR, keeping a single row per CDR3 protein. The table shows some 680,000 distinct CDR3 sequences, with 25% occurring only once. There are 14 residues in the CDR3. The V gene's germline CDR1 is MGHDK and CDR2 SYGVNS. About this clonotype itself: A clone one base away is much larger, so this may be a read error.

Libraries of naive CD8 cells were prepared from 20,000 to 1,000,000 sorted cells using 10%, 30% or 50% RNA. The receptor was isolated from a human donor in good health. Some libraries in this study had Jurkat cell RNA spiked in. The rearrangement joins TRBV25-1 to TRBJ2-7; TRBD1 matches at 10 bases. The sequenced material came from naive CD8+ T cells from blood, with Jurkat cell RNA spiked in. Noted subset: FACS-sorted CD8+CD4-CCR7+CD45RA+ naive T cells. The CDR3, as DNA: TGTGCCTGCAGTGACGGGACAGGGGCCTACGAGCAGTACTTC. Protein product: CACSDGTGAYEQYF.